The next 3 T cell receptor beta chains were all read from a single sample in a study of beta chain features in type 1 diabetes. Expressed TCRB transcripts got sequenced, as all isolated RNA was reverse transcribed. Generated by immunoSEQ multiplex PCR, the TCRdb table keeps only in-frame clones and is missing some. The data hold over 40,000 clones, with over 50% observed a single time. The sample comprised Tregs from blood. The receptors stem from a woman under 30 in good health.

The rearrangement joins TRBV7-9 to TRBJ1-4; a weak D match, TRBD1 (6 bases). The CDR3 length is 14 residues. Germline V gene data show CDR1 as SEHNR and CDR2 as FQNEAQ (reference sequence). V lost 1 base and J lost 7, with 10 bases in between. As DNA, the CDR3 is TGTGCCAGCAGCTTAGTCCAACAGGGTGAAAAACTGTTTTTT. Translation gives CASSLVQQGEKLFF.

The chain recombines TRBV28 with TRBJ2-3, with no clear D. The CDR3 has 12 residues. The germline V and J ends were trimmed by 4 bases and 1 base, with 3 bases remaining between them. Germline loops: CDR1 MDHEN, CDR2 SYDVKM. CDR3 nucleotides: TGTGCCAGCAGTTCTGGCACAGATACGCAGTATTTT. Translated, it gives CASSSGTDTQYF.

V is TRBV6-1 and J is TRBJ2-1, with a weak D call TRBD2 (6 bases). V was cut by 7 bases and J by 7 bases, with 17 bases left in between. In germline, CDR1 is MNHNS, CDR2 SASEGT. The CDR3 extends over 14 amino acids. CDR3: CASTLDYIKNEQFF. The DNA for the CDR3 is TGTGCCAGCACTCTGGACTATATTAAGAATGAGCAGTTCTTC.